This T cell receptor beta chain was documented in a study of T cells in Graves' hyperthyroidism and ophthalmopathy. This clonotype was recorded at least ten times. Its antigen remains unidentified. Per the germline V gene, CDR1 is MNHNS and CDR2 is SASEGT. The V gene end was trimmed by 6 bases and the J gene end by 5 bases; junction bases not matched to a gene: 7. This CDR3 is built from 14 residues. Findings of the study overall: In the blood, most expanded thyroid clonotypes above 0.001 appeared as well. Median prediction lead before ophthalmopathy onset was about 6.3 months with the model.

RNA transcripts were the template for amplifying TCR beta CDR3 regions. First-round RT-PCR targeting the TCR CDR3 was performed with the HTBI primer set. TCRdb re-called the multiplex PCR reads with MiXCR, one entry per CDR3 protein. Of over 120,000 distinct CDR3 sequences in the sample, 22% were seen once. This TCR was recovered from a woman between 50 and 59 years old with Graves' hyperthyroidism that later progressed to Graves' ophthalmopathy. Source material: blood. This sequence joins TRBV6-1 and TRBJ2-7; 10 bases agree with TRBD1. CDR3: CASRTGQGSDEQYF. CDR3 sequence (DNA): TGTGCCAGCAGGACGGGACAGGGGTCGGACGAGCAGTACTTC.